This T cell receptor (beta chain) was captured in a study of cytomegalovirus exposure and HLA in healthy donors. Study-wide results and caveats: In vitro work confirmed that a few CMV-associated chains recognize CMV antigens. Reportedly, cytomegalovirus status was diagnosed with high sensitivity and specificity.

On this clone itself: Its antigen is currently unknown.

Produced via immunoSEQ multiplex PCR; TCRdb's table is partial and in-frame only. The table includes 150,000 to 200,000 clones, about 81% detected once. The CDR3 length is 16 residues. The V gene end was trimmed by 8 bases and the J gene end by 3 bases; junction bases not matched to a gene: 13. Germline lookup yields CDR1 LNHDA and CDR2 SQIVND (reference sequence). The rearrangement joins TRBV19 to TRBJ2-3, with 8 bases lining up with TRBD2. The sequence derives from a woman in her twenties or thirties in good health and CMV-seronegative. The sample taken for sequencing was PBMCs. CDR3 nucleotide sequence: TGTGCCAGTTCCCGGACTAGCCGGGGGAGAACAGATACGCAGTATTTT. This translates into CASSRTSRGRTDTQYF.